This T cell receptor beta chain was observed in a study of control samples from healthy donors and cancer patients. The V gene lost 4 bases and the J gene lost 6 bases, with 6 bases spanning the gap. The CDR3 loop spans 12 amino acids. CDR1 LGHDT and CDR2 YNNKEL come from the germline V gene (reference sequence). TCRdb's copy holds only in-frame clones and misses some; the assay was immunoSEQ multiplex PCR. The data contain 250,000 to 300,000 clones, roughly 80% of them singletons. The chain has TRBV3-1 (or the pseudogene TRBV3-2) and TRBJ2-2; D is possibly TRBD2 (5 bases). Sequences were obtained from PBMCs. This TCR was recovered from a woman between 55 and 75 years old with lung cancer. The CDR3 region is CASSLASGELFF. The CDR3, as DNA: TGTGCCAGCAGCCTAGCGTCCGGGGAGCTGTTTTTT.